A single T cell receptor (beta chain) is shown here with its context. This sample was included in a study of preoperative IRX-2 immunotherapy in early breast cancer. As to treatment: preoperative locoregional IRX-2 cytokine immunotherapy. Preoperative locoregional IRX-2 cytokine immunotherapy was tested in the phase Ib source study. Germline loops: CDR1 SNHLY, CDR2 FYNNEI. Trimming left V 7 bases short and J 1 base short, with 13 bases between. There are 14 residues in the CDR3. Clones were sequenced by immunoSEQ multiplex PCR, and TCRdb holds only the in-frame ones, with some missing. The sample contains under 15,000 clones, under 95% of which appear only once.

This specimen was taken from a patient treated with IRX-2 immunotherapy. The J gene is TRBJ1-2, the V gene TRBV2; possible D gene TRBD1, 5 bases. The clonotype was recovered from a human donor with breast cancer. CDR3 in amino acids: CASNWDGYNYGYTF. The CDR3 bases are TGTGCCAGCAACTGGGACGGATATAACTATGGCTACACCTTC.